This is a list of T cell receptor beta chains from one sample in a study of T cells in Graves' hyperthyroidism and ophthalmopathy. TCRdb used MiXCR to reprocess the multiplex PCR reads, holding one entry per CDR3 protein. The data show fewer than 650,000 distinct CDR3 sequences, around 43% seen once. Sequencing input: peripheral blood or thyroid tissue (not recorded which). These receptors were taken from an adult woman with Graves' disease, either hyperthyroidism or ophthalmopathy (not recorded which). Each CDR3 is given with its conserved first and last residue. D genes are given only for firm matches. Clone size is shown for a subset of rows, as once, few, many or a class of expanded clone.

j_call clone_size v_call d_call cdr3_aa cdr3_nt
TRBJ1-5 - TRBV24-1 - CATGDSAGGPETQHF TGTGCCACCGGTGATTCAGCGGGAGGGCCTGAGACCCAGCATTTT
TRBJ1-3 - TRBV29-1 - CSVQATELSGNTIYF TGCAGCGTCCAAGCGACAGAATTATCTGGAAACACCATATATTTT
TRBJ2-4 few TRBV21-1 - CASTQNEKQGAKNIQYF TGTGCCAGCACGCAGAATGAAAAACAGGGGGCCAAAAACATTCAGTACTTC
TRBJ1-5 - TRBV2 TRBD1 CASSGTGVYSNQPQHF TGTGCCAGCAGCGGGACAGGAGTTTATAGCAATCAGCCCCAGCATTTT
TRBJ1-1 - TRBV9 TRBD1 CASSVGGDRKAFF TGTGCCAGCAGCGTAGGCGGGGACAGAAAAGCTTTCTTT
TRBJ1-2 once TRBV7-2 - CASSLHRDGYTF TGTGCCAGCAGCCTACACAGGGATGGCTACACCTTC
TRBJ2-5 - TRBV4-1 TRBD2 CASRPTSGSETQYF TGCGCCAGCAGACCTACTAGCGGGAGCGAGACCCAGTACTTC
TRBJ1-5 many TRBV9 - CASSVGWQRKEPQHF TGTGCCAGCAGCGTAGGGTGGCAGCGTAAGGAGCCCCAGCATTTT
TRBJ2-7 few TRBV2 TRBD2 CASQLAGEQYF TGTGCCAGCCAGCTAGCGGGAGAGCAGTACTTC
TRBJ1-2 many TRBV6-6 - CASSLLSRTNYGYTF TGTGCCAGCAGTTTACTTTCCCGAACCAACTATGGCTACACCTTC
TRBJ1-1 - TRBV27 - CASSPRPGQGGAFF TGTGCCAGCAGTCCCCGTCCGGGGCAGGGAGGAGCTTTCTTT
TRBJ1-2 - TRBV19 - CASSISGRANYGYTF TGTGCCAGTAGTATTTCCGGGCGAGCTAACTATGGCTACACCTTC
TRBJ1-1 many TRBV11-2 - CASSLGPREAFF TGTGCCAGCAGCTTGGGCCCACGCGAAGCTTTCTTT
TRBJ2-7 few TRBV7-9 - CASRGDSYEQYF TGTGCCAGTAGGGGGGACAGCTACGAGCAGTACTTC
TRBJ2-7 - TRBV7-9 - CASMFGGGNEQYF TGTGCCAGCATGTTCGGGGGAGGCAACGAGCAGTACTTC
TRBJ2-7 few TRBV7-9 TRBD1 CASSPWDRTYEQYF TGTGCCAGCAGCCCTTGGGACAGGACCTACGAGCAGTACTTC
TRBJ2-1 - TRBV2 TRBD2 CASSERWGGFGNEQFF TGTGCCAGCAGCGAACGGTGGGGGGGGTTTGGAAATGAGCAGTTCTTC
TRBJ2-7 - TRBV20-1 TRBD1 CSATRDRGFAYEQYF TGCAGTGCTACCCGAGACAGGGGGTTCGCCTACGAGCAGTACTTC
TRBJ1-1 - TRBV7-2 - CASCLGTAVLGTEAFF TGTGCCAGCTGCCTCGGGACGGCGGTGTTGGGCACTGAAGCTTTCTTT
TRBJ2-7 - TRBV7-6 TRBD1 CASSPSTGGTVEQYF TGTGCCAGCAGCCCCTCGACAGGGGGGACGGTCGAGCAGTACTTC
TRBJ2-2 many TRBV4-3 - CASSQEPWTGELFF TGCGCCAGCAGCCAAGAGCCGTGGACCGGGGAGCTGTTTTTT
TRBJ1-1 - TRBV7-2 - CASSSGGPEAFF TGTGCCAGCAGCTCTGGTGGGCCTGAAGCTTTCTTT
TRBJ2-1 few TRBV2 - CASRVSNEQFF TGTGCCAGCAGGGTCAGCAATGAGCAGTTCTTC
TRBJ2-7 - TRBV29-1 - CSSEVPEGEQYF TGCAGCAGTGAAGTGCCTGAGGGGGAGCAGTACTTC
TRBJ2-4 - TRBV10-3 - CAISESGVFIAKNIQYF TGTGCCATCAGTGAGTCAGGGGTTTTCATAGCCAAAAACATTCAGTACTTC
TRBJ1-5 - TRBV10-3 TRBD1 CAISLTGGSEPQHF TGTGCCATCAGTCTCACAGGGGGCTCAGAGCCCCAGCATTTT
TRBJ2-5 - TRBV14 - CASSLPGETQYF TGTGCCAGCAGCCTCCCCGGAGAGACCCAGTACTTC
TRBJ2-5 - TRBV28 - CASNTDAWTQYF TGTGCCAGCAATACGGACGCCTGGACCCAGTACTTC
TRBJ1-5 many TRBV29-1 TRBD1 CSETWDRGGNQPQHF TGCAGCGAAACATGGGACAGGGGTGGCAATCAGCCCCAGCATTTT
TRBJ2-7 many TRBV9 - CASSVHTGSGEQYF TGTGCCAGCAGCGTACATACGGGGTCGGGCGAGCAGTACTTC
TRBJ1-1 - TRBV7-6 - CASSHGGEGTEAFF TGTGCCAGCAGCCATGGGGGGGAGGGCACTGAAGCTTTCTTT
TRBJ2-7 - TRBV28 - CASSRSGAGYEQYF TGTGCCAGCAGCCGGTCGGGCGCGGGTTACGAGCAGTACTTC
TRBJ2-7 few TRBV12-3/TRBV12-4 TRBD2 CASRPSGRTYEQYF TGTGCCAGCAGACCTAGCGGGAGAACCTACGAGCAGTACTTC
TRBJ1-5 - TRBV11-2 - CASSPRRPEHF TGTGCCAGCAGCCCGCGTCGGCCCGAGCATTTT
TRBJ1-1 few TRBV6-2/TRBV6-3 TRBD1 CASRLQGSAFF TGTGCCAGCAGGTTACAGGGGTCGGCTTTCTTT
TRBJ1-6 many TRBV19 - CASRGRSDSPLHF TGTGCCAGTAGGGGACGGAGCGATTCACCCCTCCACTTT
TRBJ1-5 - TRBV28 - CASLRHDSNQPQHF TGTGCCAGCCTCCGGCACGATAGCAATCAGCCCCAGCATTTT
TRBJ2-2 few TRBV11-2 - CASSARRGTGELFF TGTGCCAGCAGCGCGCGGAGGGGAACCGGGGAGCTGTTTTTT
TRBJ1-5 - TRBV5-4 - CASSFAGGADQPQHF TGTGCCAGCAGCTTCGCTGGAGGGGCTGATCAGCCCCAGCATTTT
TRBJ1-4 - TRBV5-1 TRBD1 CASSLGGQVHEKLFF TGCGCCAGCAGCTTGGGGGGACAGGTGCATGAAAAACTGTTTTTT
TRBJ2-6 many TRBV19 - CASTLTRGRRGSGANVLTF TGTGCCAGTACCCTAACTAGGGGTCGCAGGGGTTCCGGGGCCAACGTCCTGACTTTC
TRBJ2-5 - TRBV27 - CASSLARNQPQYF TGTGCCAGCAGTCTAGCCCGGAATCAGCCCCAGTACTTC
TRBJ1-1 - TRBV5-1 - CASRPPGQLNTEAFF TGCGCCAGCAGACCACCGGGACAATTGAACACTGAAGCTTTCTTT
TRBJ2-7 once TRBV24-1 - CATQDRYEQCF TGTGCCACCCAGGACAGATACGAGCAGTGCTTC
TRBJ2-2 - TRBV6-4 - CASSALDPNTGELFF TGTGCCAGCAGTGCTCTGGACCCTAACACCGGGGAGCTGTTTTTT
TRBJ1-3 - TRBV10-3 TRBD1 CAISEFGDSSSGNTIYF TGTGCCATCAGTGAGTTTGGGGACAGCTCCTCTGGAAACACCATATATTTT
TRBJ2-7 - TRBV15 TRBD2 CATSRGLAGVGVGEQYF TGTGCCACCAGCAGAGGACTAGCGGGAGTAGGGGTCGGGGAGCAGTACTTC
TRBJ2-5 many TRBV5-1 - CASRSAGTQETQYF TGCGCCAGCAGGTCGGCCGGGACCCAAGAGACCCAGTACTTC
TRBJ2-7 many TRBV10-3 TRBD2 CAISLAGGTTYEQYF TGTGCCATCAGTTTGGCGGGAGGTACCACCTACGAGCAGTACTTC
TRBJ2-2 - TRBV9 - CASSVAPHPNTGELFF TGTGCCAGCAGCGTAGCCCCACATCCAAACACCGGGGAGCTGTTTTTT
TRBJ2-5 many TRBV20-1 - CSARDSRRAEETQYF TGCAGTGCTAGAGATAGTCGCCGGGCGGAAGAGACCCAGTACTTC